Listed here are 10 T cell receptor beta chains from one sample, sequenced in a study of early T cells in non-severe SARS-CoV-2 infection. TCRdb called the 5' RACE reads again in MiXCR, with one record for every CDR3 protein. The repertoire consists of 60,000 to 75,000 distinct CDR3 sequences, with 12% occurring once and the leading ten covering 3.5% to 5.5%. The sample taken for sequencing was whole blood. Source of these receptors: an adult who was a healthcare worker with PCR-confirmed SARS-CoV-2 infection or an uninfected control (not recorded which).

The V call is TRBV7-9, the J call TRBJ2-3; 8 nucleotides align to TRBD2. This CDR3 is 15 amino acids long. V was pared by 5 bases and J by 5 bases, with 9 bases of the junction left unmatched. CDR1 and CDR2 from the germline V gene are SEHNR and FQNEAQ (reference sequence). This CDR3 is CASSLSGSGGDTQYF. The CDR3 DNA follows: TGTGCCAGCAGCCTCAGCGGGAGTGGGGGAGATACGCAGTATTTT. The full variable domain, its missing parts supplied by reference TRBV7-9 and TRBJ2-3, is DTGVSQNPRHKITKRGQNVTFRCDPISEHNRLYWYRQTLGQGPEFLTYFQNEAQLEKSRLLSDRFSAERPKGSFSTLEIQRTEQGDSAMYLCASSLSGSGGDTQYFGPGTRLTVL.

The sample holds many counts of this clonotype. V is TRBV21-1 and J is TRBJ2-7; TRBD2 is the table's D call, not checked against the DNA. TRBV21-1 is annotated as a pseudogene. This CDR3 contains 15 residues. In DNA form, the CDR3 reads TGTGCCAGCCCCCGTGCCCTTGGACTAGCACACGAGCAGTACTTC. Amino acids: CASPRALGLAHEQYF.

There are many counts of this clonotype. CDR3 nucleotide sequence: TGTGCCACCAGTGATTCTCTCGGGGGGCCGAGCAATGAGCAGTTCTTC. As protein: CATSDSLGGPSNEQFF. V and J are TRBV24-1 and TRBJ2-1; D is perhaps TRBD2 (7 bases). The germline V gene has CDR1 KGHDR and CDR2 SFDVKD. The CDR3 covers 16 residues. V was shortened by 2 bases and J by 6 bases, with 16 bases between the two germline ends.

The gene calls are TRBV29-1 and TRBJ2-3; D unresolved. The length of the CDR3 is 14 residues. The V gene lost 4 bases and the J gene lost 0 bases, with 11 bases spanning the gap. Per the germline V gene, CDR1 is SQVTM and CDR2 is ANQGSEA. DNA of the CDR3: TGCAGCGTTGTTGGCGTTTTGAGCACAGATACGCAGTATTTT. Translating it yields CSVVGVLSTDTQYF.

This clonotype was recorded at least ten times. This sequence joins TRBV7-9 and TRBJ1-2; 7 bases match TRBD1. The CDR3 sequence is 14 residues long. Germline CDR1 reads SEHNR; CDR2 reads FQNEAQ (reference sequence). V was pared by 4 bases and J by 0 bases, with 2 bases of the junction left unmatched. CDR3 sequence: CASSWGTANYGYTF. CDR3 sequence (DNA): TGTGCCAGCAGCTGGGGGACAGCTAACTATGGCTACACCTTC.

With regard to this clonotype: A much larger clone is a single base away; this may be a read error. DNA of the CDR3: TGTGCCAGCAGCCAAGATCGGGTCTTCCGTTACGAGCAGTACTTC. Protein: CASSQDRVFRYEQYF. This sequence joins TRBV3-1 and TRBJ2-7; D call uncertain. Germline lookup yields CDR1 LGHDT and CDR2 YNNKEL (reference sequence). This CDR3 comprises 15 residues. V was pared by 0 bases and J by 4 bases, with 13 bases between.

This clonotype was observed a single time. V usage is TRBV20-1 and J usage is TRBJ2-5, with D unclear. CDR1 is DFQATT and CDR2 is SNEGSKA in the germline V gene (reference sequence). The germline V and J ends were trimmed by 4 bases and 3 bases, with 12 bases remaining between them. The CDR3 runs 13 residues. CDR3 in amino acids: CSAIGPYEETQYF. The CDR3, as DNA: TGCAGTGCTATAGGACCTTACGAAGAGACCCAGTACTTC.

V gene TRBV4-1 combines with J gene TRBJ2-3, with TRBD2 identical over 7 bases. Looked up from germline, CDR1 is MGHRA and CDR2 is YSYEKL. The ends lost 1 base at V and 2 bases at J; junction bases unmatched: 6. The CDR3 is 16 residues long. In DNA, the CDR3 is TGCGCCAGCAGCCAAGTGGGTAGCGGGTTCACAGATACGCAGTATTTT. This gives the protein CASSQVGSGFTDTQYF.

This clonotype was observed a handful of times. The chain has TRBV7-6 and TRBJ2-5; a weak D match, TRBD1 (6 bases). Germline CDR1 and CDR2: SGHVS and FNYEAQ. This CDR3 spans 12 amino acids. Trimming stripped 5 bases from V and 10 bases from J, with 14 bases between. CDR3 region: CASSSRDTHQYF. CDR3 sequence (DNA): TGTGCCAGCAGCAGTAGGGACACTCACCAGTACTTC.

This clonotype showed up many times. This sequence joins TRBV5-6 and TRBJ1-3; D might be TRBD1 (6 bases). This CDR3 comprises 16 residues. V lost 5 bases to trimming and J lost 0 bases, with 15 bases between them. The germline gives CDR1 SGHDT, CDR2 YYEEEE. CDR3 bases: TGTGCCAGCAGGGCCGACAGGACCTACTCTGGAAACACCATATATTTT. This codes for CASRADRTYSGNTIYF.